This T cell receptor beta chain was sequenced during a study of monozygotic twins with inflammatory bowel disease. Study findings and constraints: The analysis did not separate different T cell subtypes. Evidence failed to back one strong IBD-linked signal or clonotype. Differing immunosuppressive treatments may have added variability to patient repertoires.

The CDR3 is 15 residues long. The germline CDR1 and CDR2 sequences are MNHEY and SVGAGI. Per TCR library, around 3,600 ng of total RNA was used. Each CDR3 protein gets one entry in TCRdb, which reprocessed the 5' RACE reads and gives no DNA. This sample lists nearly 450,000 distinct CDR3 sequences; its ten largest clones have roughly 2.2%. A word on this clonotype: Antigen specificity is unknown.

The sequenced sample was blood. The V and J genes are TRBV6-5 and TRBJ2-7. This receptor was taken from a human donor with ulcerative colitis or Crohn's disease, or a healthy co-twin of an affected twin (not recorded which). The CDR3: CASSYSGDGTYEQYF.